A selection of T cell receptor beta chains follows, all from one sample in a study of CD8 T cells in ankylosing spondylitis. Each CDR3 protein is one row after TCRdb ran MiXCR on the 5' RACE reads. The table includes under 450,000 distinct CDR3 sequences, 20% detected once. The sequenced material came from blood, either unsorted or a sorted T cell fraction (not recorded which). The receptors originated from a male donor with ankylosing spondylitis or in good health (not recorded which). Both conserved end residues are part of each CDR3. Clone sizes are given selectively: once, few, many, or a class where the clone is expanded.

clone_size: once
v_call: TRBV7-2
cdr3_aa: CASSGWVAQRTSGGTLSYEQYF

clone_size: -
v_call: TRBV9
cdr3_aa: CASSVGGTGGPTDTQYF

clone_size: -
v_call: TRBV7-9
cdr3_aa: CASSGTSGGPYEQFF

clone_size: -
v_call: TRBV6-2/TRBV6-3
cdr3_aa: CASTSGATTDTQYF

clone_size: few
v_call: TRBV7-9
cdr3_aa: CASSPQTETKAGEQFF

clone_size: few
v_call: TRBV5-1
cdr3_aa: CASSLWTGGTTGDTQYF

clone_size: -
v_call: TRBV11-2
cdr3_aa: CASSLRTGGTYEQYF

clone_size: -
v_call: TRBV7-8
cdr3_aa: CASSLPNYPGQYF

clone_size: once
v_call: TRBV20-1
cdr3_aa: CSARRGMGGEKLFF

clone_size: -
v_call: TRBV11-2
cdr3_aa: CASSLGSPGQGLYEQYF

clone_size: many
v_call: TRBV12-3/TRBV12-4
cdr3_aa: CASSTGTLSYEQYF